This T cell receptor beta chain was found in a study of regulatory T cells in long-lasting Graves disease. Study-wide background: Patients with persistent Graves' disease had over 5 years of antithyroid drugs and persistent TSH receptor antibodies.

Time point defined: persistent/refractory GD, antithyroid drugs over 5 years with positive TRAb. The authors made the TCR library using RNA they extracted from PBMCs. Study findings and constraints: Favored usage of TRBV28, TRBJ1-2 and TRBJ2-5 was recorded in persistent disease. Persistent Graves' disease cases displayed lower TCR diversity than newly diagnosed ones. Analyses excluded thyroid tissue, covering peripheral blood alone.

Germline CDR1 reads ENHRY; CDR2 reads SYGVKD. Trimming cost V 6 bases and J 0 bases; bases outside gene matches: 9. The CDR3 is 16 residues long. As regards this clonotype: Its antigen is not known.

Relying on iRepertoire HTBI primers and Arm-PCR of CDR3 regions, the team built TCR beta libraries. TCRdb passed the multiplex PCR reads through MiXCR, listing each CDR3 protein once. This table has fewer than 400,000 distinct CDR3 sequences, around a fifth appearing once. The sequenced sample was peripheral blood mononuclear cells (PBMCs), obtained when the disease was refractory, from a patient treated with antithyroid drugs. The chain uses TRBV10-3 and TRBJ1-1; the match to TRBD1 covers 8 bases. The TCR sequence derives from a female donor with Graves disease. The DNA of the CDR3 is TGTGCCATCAGGCCCGGGACAGGAGCTATGAACACTGAAGCTTTCTTT. Translating it yields CAIRPGTGAMNTEAFF.